The rows below give T cell receptor beta chains drawn from one sample of a study of blood T cell repertoires in COVID-19. The repertoire was sequenced with immunoSEQ multiplex PCR; TCRdb's copy has only in-frame clones and lacks some. The sample shows 150,000 or so clones, more than 75% of them seen only once. The sample was PBMCs or T cells enriched from blood (not recorded which). The source of these receptors is a woman aged 30 to 39 with acute COVID-19. CDR3s include the opening cysteine and the closing phenylalanine or tryptophan. Each record gives: clone size, V gene, D gene, CDR3 length, J gene, CDR3 protein, CDR3 DNA. The D gene is left open where the match is weak. Clone sizes are given selectively: once, few, many, or a class where the clone is expanded.

>-|TRBV5-1|-|15|TRBJ2-3
CASSPGWVGTDTQYF
TGCGCCAGCAGCCCGGGGTGGGTAGGCACAGATACGCAGTATTTT
>-|TRBV27|-|14|TRBJ1-5
CASSFSNSNQPQHF
TGTGCCAGCAGTTTCTCTAATAGCAATCAGCCCCAGCATTTT
>-|TRBV5-6|TRBD1|15|TRBJ1-1
CASSLAPTQGSEAFF
TGTGCCAGCAGCTTGGCTCCAACACAGGGGTCTGAAGCTTTCTTT
>-|TRBV5-5|-|13|TRBJ2-7
CASSLNRAYEQYF
TGTGCCAGCAGCTTGAACAGGGCCTACGAGCAGTACTTC
>-|TRBV30|TRBD1|13|TRBJ2-3
CAWTQGRTDTQYF
TGTGCCTGGACACAGGGGCGGACAGATACGCAGTATTTT
>-|TRBV5-4|-|15|TRBJ2-2
CASNLNGGFTGELFF
TGTGCCAGCAACTTAAATGGTGGCTTCACCGGGGAGCTGTTTTTT
>-|TRBV7-2|TRBD2|14|TRBJ2-7
CASTEGLADYEQYF
TGTGCCAGCACCGAGGGACTAGCAGATTACGAGCAGTACTTC
>few|TRBV5-6|TRBD2|15|TRBJ2-7
CASSPLLAPSYEQYF
TGTGCCAGCAGCCCCTTACTAGCGCCGTCCTACGAGCAGTACTTC
>-|TRBV2|-|10|TRBJ2-7
CASKRVEQYF
TGTGCCAGCAAGAGGGTCGAGCAGTACTTC
>-|TRBV6-4|-|13|TRBJ1-2
CASSHSGTWGYTF
TGTGCCAGCAGCCACTCGGGGACTTGGGGCTACACCTTC
>-|TRBV10-3|-|15|TRBJ1-1
CAISPQQTANTEAFF
TGTGCCATCAGTCCACAGCAAACAGCGAACACTGAAGCTTTCTTT
>-|TRBV24-1|-|14|TRBJ2-2
CATRGRRNTGELFF
TGTGCCACCAGGGGCAGGCGGAACACCGGGGAGCTGTTTTTT
>-|TRBV7-2|-|16|TRBJ2-7
CASSLAGGLPSYEQYF
TGTGCCAGCAGCTTAGCTGGGGGACTCCCCTCCTACGAGCAGTACTTC
>-|TRBV13|-|12|TRBJ1-1
CASSFTDTEAFF
TGTGCCAGCAGCTTTACAGACACTGAAGCTTTCTTT
>-|TRBV5-1|-|13|TRBJ2-7
CASSPTGNYEQYF
TGCGCCAGCAGCCCGACGGGGAACTACGAGCAGTACTTC
>-|TRBV9|-|14|TRBJ1-1
CASSVTDLNTEAFF
TGTGCCAGCAGCGTGACAGATCTGAACACTGAAGCTTTCTTT
>-|TRBV30|TRBD1|15|TRBJ2-2
CAWSWGQGFTGELFF
TGTGCCTGGAGTTGGGGACAGGGGTTCACCGGGGAGCTGTTTTTT
>once|TRBV7-9|TRBD1|15|TRBJ2-7
CASSQQGARGYEQYF
TGTGCCAGCAGTCAACAGGGGGCGCGGGGATACGAGCAGTACTTC
>-|TRBV19|-|12|TRBJ1-1
CASRDGLTEAFF
TGTGCCAGTAGAGACGGACTCACTGAAGCTTTCTTT
>-|TRBV5-1|-|16|TRBJ2-7
CASSSAPARGSYEQYF
TGCGCCAGCAGCTCGGCTCCCGCTAGGGGTTCCTACGAGCAGTACTTC
>-|TRBV7-2|-|15|TRBJ1-2
CASSLLGRGNYGYTF
TGTGCCAGCAGCTTATTGGGAAGGGGGAACTATGGCTACACCTTC
>once|TRBV2|-|13|TRBJ1-2
CASNPDRILGYTF
TGTGCCAGCAACCCTGACAGGATCTTAGGCTACACCTTC
>-|TRBV9|-|12|TRBJ1-1
CASSPPGTEAFF
TGTGCCAGCAGCCCGCCCGGGACTGAAGCTTTCTTT
>-|TRBV28|TRBD2|16|TRBJ2-2
CAAVGGRASGTGELFF
TGTGCCGCCGTCGGCGGGAGGGCCTCAGGCACCGGGGAGCTGTTTTTT
>-|TRBV5-1|TRBD2|14|TRBJ2-1
CASSLGTSSHEQFF
TGCGCCAGCAGCTTGGGGACTAGTTCACATGAGCAGTTCTTC
>-|TRBV27|TRBD1|17|TRBJ2-2
CASSLISGTGVTGELFF
TGTGCCAGCAGTTTAATATCCGGGACAGGGGTCACCGGGGAGCTGTTTTTT
>-|TRBV2|-|13|TRBJ1-1
CASSEEGNTEAFF
TGTGCCAGCAGTGAGGAGGGAAACACTGAAGCTTTCTTT
>-|TRBV5-1|TRBD2|17|TRBJ2-1
CASSLAIAGGPPNEQFF
TGCGCCAGCAGCTTGGCTATAGCGGGAGGGCCCCCCAATGAGCAGTTCTTC
>-|TRBV19|-|14|TRBJ2-3
CASSIEGETDTQYF
TGTGCCAGTAGTATAGAAGGGGAAACAGATACGCAGTATTTT
>-|TRBV4-1|-|14|TRBJ2-7
CASSRTGQQHEQYF
TGCGCCAGCAGCCGGACTGGACAGCAACACGAGCAGTACTTC
>-|TRBV2|TRBD1|14|TRBJ1-5
CASRPGTEDQPQHF
TGTGCCAGCAGGCCCGGGACAGAGGACCAGCCCCAGCATTTT
>-|TRBV9|TRBD1|16|TRBJ1-1
CASSVTSQGVDTEAFF
TGTGCCAGCAGCGTTACTTCACAGGGGGTAGACACTGAAGCTTTCTTT
>-|TRBV18|-|14|TRBJ2-1
CASSPGIGDNEQFF
TGTGCCAGCTCACCCGGGATTGGAGACAATGAGCAGTTCTTC
>-|TRBV3-1/TRBV3-2|TRBD2|18|TRBJ2-4
CASSPGGRAVWTKNIQYF
TGTGCCAGCAGCCCAGGCGGGAGGGCCGTTTGGACCAAAAACATTCAGTACTTC
>-|TRBV11-2|-|13|TRBJ2-1
CASSGTVYNEQFF
TGTGCCAGCAGCGGAACAGTTTACAATGAGCAGTTCTTC
>-|TRBV7-2|TRBD2|16|TRBJ2-7
CASSLMVREGLHEQYF
TGTGCCAGCAGCTTAATGGTGCGGGAGGGTTTGCACGAGCAGTACTTC
>-|TRBV9|TRBD1|14|TRBJ1-1
CASSGTGAYTEAFF
TGTGCCAGCAGCGGGACAGGGGCCTACACTGAAGCTTTCTTT
>-|TRBV9|TRBD2|16|TRBJ2-7
CASSTKALAEGNEQYF
TGTGCCAGCAGCACTAAGGCCCTAGCGGAGGGAAACGAGCAGTACTTC
>-|TRBV28|TRBD1|15|TRBJ2-5
CASRGQAGGQETQYF
TGTGCCAGCAGGGGACAGGCTGGGGGGCAAGAGACCCAGTACTTC
>-|TRBV24-1|TRBD1|15|TRBJ2-1
CATSETTGADNEQFF
TGTGCCACCAGTGAGACGACAGGGGCGGACAATGAGCAGTTCTTC
>-|TRBV5-1|TRBD2|14|TRBJ2-7
CASSSSGSSYEQYF
TGCGCCAGCAGCTCTAGCGGGAGTTCCTACGAGCAGTACTTC
>-|TRBV5-1|TRBD2|17|TRBJ2-3
CASVTGTSGSFADTQYF
TGCGCCAGCGTCACCGGGACTAGCGGGAGTTTCGCAGATACGCAGTATTTT
>-|TRBV4-3|-|16|TRBJ2-7
CASSTDPGATFYEQYF
TGCGCCAGCAGTACGGATCCAGGGGCCACCTTCTACGAGCAGTACTTC
>-|TRBV11-3|-|15|TRBJ2-7
CASSLSGLSSYEQYF
TGTGCCAGCAGCCTTTCAGGGCTTAGCTCCTACGAGCAGTACTTC
>-|TRBV18|TRBD1|14|TRBJ1-2
CASSQGQPSSGYTF
TGTGCCAGCTCACAGGGACAGCCTTCGTCAGGCTACACCTTC
>-|TRBV27|-|14|TRBJ1-5
CASSLAGSNQPQHF
TGTGCCAGCAGTTTGGCGGGATCCAATCAGCCCCAGCATTTT
>-|TRBV18|-|15|TRBJ1-1
CASSPLKGEVAEAFF
TGTGCCAGCTCACCACTCAAGGGGGAAGTTGCTGAAGCTTTCTTT